The clone carrying this TCR beta chain has just a few counts. The record originates from a study of shared clonotypes between healthy human individuals. Genomic DNA belonging to each subset was distributed in equal measure over several immunoSEQ plates. The assay was immunoSEQ multiplex PCR, and TCRdb's table has in-frame clones only and misses some. The sample has a few million clones; approximately 92% are singletons. CDR1 is MNHEY, CDR2 SVGAGI, per germline. The CDR3 has 15 amino acids. V was trimmed by 6 bases and J by 7 bases, leaving 18 bases between them. The sample comprised naive CD4+ T cells sorted from blood. Documented subset: CD45RA+ positively selected. The rearrangement links TRBV6-5 to TRBJ1-4; unclear D gene. This clonotype originated in a man between 18 and 29 years old in good health. This chain's CDR3 is CASRPLGGHSEKLFF. The DNA for the CDR3 is TGTGCCAGCAGACCCTTAGGAGGCCATTCTGAAAAACTGTTTTTT.